A selection of T cell receptor beta chains follows, all from one sample in a study of CD8+CD57+ T cells in acquired aplastic anemia. TCRdb reprocessed the reads with MiXCR, giving one entry per CDR3 protein. Here the sample spans over 250,000 distinct CDR3 sequences, about three fifths being singletons. The sequencing input was sorted CD4+, CD8+, or CD8+CD57+ T cells (not recorded which) from PBMCs. The receptor set was obtained from a human donor with aplastic anemia. Both conserved end residues are part of each CDR3. D genes are given only for firm matches. Clone size is not always given. Where it is, it says once, few, many or a class for expanded clones.

D,J,V,size,DNA,CDR3
-,TRBJ2-5,TRBV24-1,-,TGTGCCACCAGTGATTTGCTGGAGACCCAGTACTTC,CATSDLLETQYF
TRBD1,TRBJ2-7,TRBV2,-,TGTGCCAGCAGTGAGCATGGACAGGGCTACGAGCAGTACTTC,CASSEHGQGYEQYF
-,TRBJ2-1,TRBV5-1,-,TGCGCCAGCAGCCCGGCGGGGTCTGAGCAGTTCTTC,CASSPAGSEQFF
-,TRBJ1-2,TRBV20-1,-,TGCAGTGCTAGAGATGGGGGTCGGAGTTATGGCTACACCTTC,CSARDGGRSYGYTF
-,TRBJ1-2,TRBV2,-,TGTGCCAGCAGCCGGGATACGGACTATGGCTACACCTTC,CASSRDTDYGYTF
-,TRBJ1-6,TRBV6-5,-,TGTGCCAGCAGTTACCCGGGAGGTGATAATTCACCCCTCCACTTT,CASSYPGGDNSPLHF
-,TRBJ1-4,TRBV10-2,many,TGCGCCAGCAGTGAGATCTCCCAGCCACTGTTTTTT,CASSEISQPLFF
TRBD1,TRBJ2-7,TRBV6-5,few,TGTGCCACCTCGGGACAGGGGAGCTCCTACGAGCAGTACTTC,CATSGQGSSYEQYF
TRBD1,TRBJ2-3,TRBV3-1,many,TGTGCCAGCAGTCATACAGGGGGAGATACGCAGTATTTT,CASSHTGGDTQYF
-,TRBJ1-4,TRBV5-1,many,TGCGCCAGCAGCTTGGGACAGCTCCCAACTAATGAAAAACTGTTTTTT,CASSLGQLPTNEKLFF
-,TRBJ2-4,TRBV10-1,many,TGCGCCAGCAGTACCGGAAGAAGCAAGGGCATTCAGTACTTC,CASSTGRSKGIQYF
-,TRBJ2-1,TRBV5-1,many,TGCGCCAGCAGCCCGGGGATCAATGAGCAGTTCTTC,CASSPGINEQFF
TRBD2,TRBJ2-3,TRBV5-1,many,TGCGCCAGCAGGGCCGGGACTAGCAGCAGCACAGATACGCAGTATTTT,CASRAGTSSSTDTQYF
TRBD1,TRBJ1-1,TRBV6-5,-,TGTGCCAGCAAAATAACCGGACAGGGCGACACTGAAGCTTTCTTT,CASKITGQGDTEAFF
TRBD2,TRBJ2-3,TRBV14,-,TGTGCCAGCAGCCAAGATCGAGCGGGGTTGTCAGATACGCAGTATTTT,CASSQDRAGLSDTQYF
TRBD2,TRBJ2-7,TRBV9,-,TGTGCCAGCAGCCCCCGGGCTAGCGGGGGGGGATACGAGCAGTACTTC,CASSPRASGGGYEQYF
-,TRBJ1-3,TRBV29-1,-,TGCAGCGTTCGAGAGGAGACTGGAAACACCATATATTTT,CSVREETGNTIYF
-,TRBJ1-1,TRBV6-6,-,TGTGCCAGCAGTTACTCTGGCAGGGAAGCTTTCTTT,CASSYSGREAFF
-,TRBJ2-7,TRBV19,once,TGTGCCAGTAGTATGCGTCAGGGGACCTACGAGCAGTACTTC,CASSMRQGTYEQYF
-,TRBJ1-2,TRBV20-1,many,-,CSASASGQGPNYGYTF
TRBD1,TRBJ2-7,TRBV7-8,-,TGTGCCAGCCTTCCCCGGGACAGGATGTTTTACGAGCAGTACTTC,CASLPRDRMFYEQYF
TRBD2,TRBJ2-1,TRBV20-1,few,TGCAGTGCTAACCTACTAGCGGGACGACACAATGAGCAGTTCTTC,CSANLLAGRHNEQFF
TRBD2,TRBJ2-3,TRBV2,-,TGTGCCACCGCCGGGAGGGCCACAGATACGCAGTATTTT,CATAGRATDTQYF
-,TRBJ2-5,TRBV25-1,-,TGTGCCAGCAGTGATCGGGCAGGGAAGTACTTC,CASSDRAGKYF
-,TRBJ2-1,TRBV5-8,many,TGTGCCAGCAGTTACCCAGCGGTAAGCGTGCAGTTCTTC,CASSYPAVSVQFF
-,TRBJ1-6,TRBV20-1,many,TGCAGTGCTAGAGTTGGGGGGGCGGGTAATTCACCCCTCCACTTT,CSARVGGAGNSPLHF
-,TRBJ1-3,TRBV25-1,-,TGTGCCAGCAGTGTGCTCGGGGCTCGGGACACCATATATTTT,CASSVLGARDTIYF